A selection of T cell receptor beta chains follows, all from one sample in a study of cytomegalovirus exposure and HLA in healthy donors. Sequencing used immunoSEQ multiplex PCR; TCRdb keeps in-frame clones, though not all of them. There are around 200,000 clones in the sample; 80% to 90% occur only once, and less than 0.4% lies in the top ten. Sequencing input: PBMCs. The receptors derive from a woman aged 30 to 39 in good health and CMV-seronegative. Both conserved end residues are part of each CDR3. Each record gives: clone size, V gene, D gene, J gene, CDR3 DNA, CDR3 protein. A D gene is named only where the DNA matches it firmly. Size is stated for part of the rows, as once, few or many counts, or as a class when the clone is expanded.

clone_size: once; v_call: TRBV6-4; d_call: TRBD2; j_call: TRBJ2-1; cdr3_nt: TGTGCCAGCAGTGACTCTCGGGCTAGCGGGTACAATGAGCAGTTCTTC; cdr3_aa: CASSDSRASGYNEQFF
clone_size: NA; v_call: TRBV7-6; d_call: NA; j_call: TRBJ2-5; cdr3_nt: TGTGCCAGCAGCTTCGCAGGGGTCGAGACCCAGTACTTC; cdr3_aa: CASSFAGVETQYF
clone_size: NA; v_call: TRBV29-1; d_call: NA; j_call: TRBJ2-1; cdr3_nt: TGCAGCGTTCGGGGACTCAGCTCCTACAATGAGCAGTTCTTC; cdr3_aa: CSVRGLSSYNEQFF
clone_size: NA; v_call: TRBV7-6; d_call: NA; j_call: TRBJ2-1; cdr3_nt: TGTGCCAGCAGCTTCGAGCGGGCCTCTTACAATGAGCAGTTCTTC; cdr3_aa: CASSFERASYNEQFF
clone_size: NA; v_call: TRBV9; d_call: TRBD2; j_call: TRBJ2-3; cdr3_nt: TGTGCCAGCAGCAGGGAGCGGGGGGCGTTCACAGATACGCAGTATTTT; cdr3_aa: CASSRERGAFTDTQYF
clone_size: NA; v_call: TRBV6-1; d_call: TRBD1; j_call: TRBJ2-1; cdr3_nt: TGTGCCAGCAGTGCCCACAGGGGGGTCTACAATGAGCAGTTCTTC; cdr3_aa: CASSAHRGVYNEQFF
clone_size: NA; v_call: TRBV28; d_call: NA; j_call: TRBJ1-6; cdr3_nt: TGTGCCAGCAGTCGTAGCCCGAATTCACCCCTCCACTTT; cdr3_aa: CASSRSPNSPLHF
clone_size: once; v_call: TRBV19; d_call: NA; j_call: TRBJ1-1; cdr3_nt: TGTGCCAGTAGGGTAGCCACTGAAGCTTTCTTT; cdr3_aa: CASRVATEAFF
clone_size: NA; v_call: TRBV5-1; d_call: NA; j_call: TRBJ2-3; cdr3_nt: TGCGCCAGCAGCTTGATCCCAACAGATACGCAGTATTTT; cdr3_aa: CASSLIPTDTQYF
clone_size: NA; v_call: TRBV5-1; d_call: TRBD2; j_call: TRBJ2-7; cdr3_nt: TGCGCCAGCAGCTCCGACGGGACTAGCGCTTCCTACGAGCAGTACTTC; cdr3_aa: CASSSDGTSASYEQYF
clone_size: once; v_call: TRBV19; d_call: NA; j_call: TRBJ2-1; cdr3_nt: TGTGCCAGTAGGTTAGCGGCAGAGGGTGAGCAGTTCTTC; cdr3_aa: CASRLAAEGEQFF
clone_size: NA; v_call: TRBV28; d_call: NA; j_call: TRBJ2-7; cdr3_nt: TGTGCCAGCTTGCGGGCGGGGTTCGAGCAGTACTTC; cdr3_aa: CASLRAGFEQYF
clone_size: once; v_call: TRBV29-1; d_call: NA; j_call: TRBJ2-1; cdr3_nt: TGCAGCGGCCGGGACTCCTACAATGAGCAGTTCTTC; cdr3_aa: CSGRDSYNEQFF
clone_size: NA; v_call: TRBV28; d_call: TRBD1; j_call: TRBJ1-2; cdr3_nt: TGTGCCAGCACTGATGCGGGGACAGGGGGCTTTAACTATGGCTACACCTTC; cdr3_aa: CASTDAGTGGFNYGYTF
clone_size: NA; v_call: TRBV18; d_call: NA; j_call: TRBJ2-1; cdr3_nt: TGTGCCAGCTCACCCGACAGCGCAGCTTACAATGAGCAGTTCTTC; cdr3_aa: CASSPDSAAYNEQFF
clone_size: NA; v_call: TRBV28; d_call: NA; j_call: TRBJ1-5; cdr3_nt: TGTGCCAGCCGTGGGGGCATGAGCAATCAGCCCCAGCATTTT; cdr3_aa: CASRGGMSNQPQHF